Below are 29 T cell receptor beta chains sequenced from a single sample in a study of chemoradiotherapy in HPV16-positive cancers. Sequencing was performed with immunoSEQ multiplex PCR; in TCRdb, only in-frame clones are kept and a portion is missing. The top ten hold 22% of the sample, which has some 31,000 clones, roughly nine tenths seen once. Source: blood, taken from a patient who underwent chemoradiotherapy. Every receptor here comes from a human donor with HPV-associated anogenital cancer.

The chain uses TRBV5-1 and TRBJ1-5; 10 nucleotides match TRBD1. Looked up from germline, CDR1 is SGHRS and CDR2 is YFSETQ. V lost 3 bases to trimming and J lost 0 bases; unmatched junction nucleotides: 3. This CDR3 has 16 amino acids. This CDR3 is CASSSGQGGSNQPQHF. The CDR3 DNA follows: TGCGCCAGCAGCTCCGGACAGGGGGGTAGCAATCAGCCCCAGCATTTT.

The rearrangement joins TRBV14 to TRBJ2-7, with 10 nucleotides matching TRBD1. The CDR3 is 15 residues long. With 5 bases clipped from V and 1 base from J, the junction kept 5 bases outside the gene matches. CDR1 and CDR2 from the germline V gene are SGHDN and FVKESK. The CDR3 nucleotides are TGTGCCAGCAGCAAGGGGACAGGGGTATCCTACGAGCAGTACTTC. Amino acids: CASSKGTGVSYEQYF.

The V and J genes are TRBV4-1 and TRBJ2-2, with D possibly TRBD1 on 5 matching bases. V was pared by 2 bases and J by 4 bases, with 11 bases between. The germline V gene has CDR1 MGHRA and CDR2 YSYEKL. The CDR3 is 15 amino acids. CDR3 in amino acids: CASSQSRALTGELFF. The CDR3 DNA reads as TGCGCCAGCAGCCAAAGCAGGGCGCTCACCGGGGAGCTGTTTTTT.

This chain connects TRBV20-1 to TRBJ2-5, with unresolved D. Germline V gives CDR1 DFQATT, CDR2 SNEGSKA (reference sequence). The CDR3 is made up of 11 amino acids. The ends were cut back, 3 bases at V and 3 bases at J, with 5 bases in the middle. The CDR3 reads CSASSEETQYF. The CDR3 DNA reads TGCAGTGCTAGTTCGGAAGAGACCCAGTACTTC.

This sequence joins TRBV27 and TRBJ2-1; D is uncertain. Deletions cut 6 bases from V and 0 bases from J, with 12 bases between. Germline loops: CDR1 MNHEY, CDR2 SMNVEV (reference sequence). The CDR3 spans 15 residues. The CDR3 reads CASSTRPSSYNEQFF. The CDR3, as DNA: TGTGCCAGCAGCACTCGGCCCAGCTCCTACAATGAGCAGTTCTTC.

The chain has TRBV7-9 and TRBJ1-2; D might be TRBD1 (5 bases). Germline-derived CDR1 and CDR2 are SEHNR and FQNEAQ (reference sequence). The germline V and J ends were trimmed by 2 bases and 8 bases, with 15 bases remaining between them. The CDR3 is 14 amino acids. For the CDR3, the DNA is TGTGCCAGCAGCTTAATGGGACCGCCGGCGGGCTACACCTTC. This codes for CASSLMGPPAGYTF. The variable domain in full, completed from reference TRBV7-9 and TRBJ1-2, reads DTGVSQNPRHKITKRGQNVTFRCDPISEHNRLYWYRQTLGQGPEFLTYFQNEAQLEKSRLLSDRFSAERPKGSFSTLEIQRTEQGDSAMYLCASSLMGPPAGYTFGSGTRLTVV.

Here the CDR3 DNA reads TGCGCCAGCAGCTCAGGGAGCTCCTACAATGAGCAGTTCTTC. Protein: CASSSGSSYNEQFF. The chain combines TRBV5-1 with TRBJ2-1, with D perhaps assigned TRBD1 or TRBD2 (5 bases each). Germline V CDR1 and CDR2: SGHRS, YFSETQ. V was trimmed by 3 bases and J by 0 bases, leaving 7 bases between them. The CDR3 spans 14 residues.

The table lists this clone with a few counts. V usage is TRBV19 and J usage is TRBJ1-5, with TRBD1 as a possible D gene (5 bases). This CDR3 region has 13 residues. V was trimmed by 9 bases and J by 8 bases, leaving 17 bases between them. Germline loops: CDR1 LNHDA, CDR2 SQIVND (reference sequence). Here the CDR3 reads CASRGPLGEPQHF. The CDR3 coding sequence is TGTGCCAGCCGGGGACCGCTTGGCGAGCCCCAGCATTTT.

V usage is TRBV5-6 and J usage is TRBJ1-4; maybe TRBD1 (6 bases). The germline gives CDR1 SGHDT, CDR2 YYEEEE. This CDR3 is built from 15 residues. The V end lost 4 bases, the J end lost 2 bases, and 12 bases lay between the germline ends. The CDR3 spells CASSPTGMTNEKLFF. CDR3 nucleotide sequence: TGTGCCAGCAGCCCAACAGGGATGACTAATGAAAAACTGTTTTTT. Looking up the rest from reference TRBV5-6 and TRBJ1-4 gives the full variable domain: DAGVTQSPTHLIKTRGQQVTLRCSPKSGHDTVSWYQQALGQGPQFIFQYYEEEERQRGNFPDRFSGHQFPNYSSELNVNALLLGDSALYLCASSPTGMTNEKLFFGSGTQLSVL.

This rearrangement joins TRBV5-4 to TRBJ2-7; D call uncertain. Trimming cost V 2 bases and J 3 bases, with 9 bases left between them. CDR3 length: 13 residues. Germline-derived CDR1 and CDR2 are SGHNT and YYREEE (reference sequence). The CDR3 is CASSLNIFYEQYF. For the CDR3, the DNA is TGTGCCAGCAGCTTAAACATTTTCTACGAGCAGTACTTC. The entire variable domain, with the rest obtained from reference TRBV5-4 and TRBJ2-7, is as follows: ETGVTQSPTHLIKTRGQQVTLRCSSQSGHNTVSWYQQALGQGPQFIFQYYREEENGRGNFPPRFSGLQFPNYSSELNVNALELDDSALYLCASSLNIFYEQYFGPGTRLTVT.

The chain carries TRBV4-3 and TRBJ1-5; no clear D. With 0 bases removed from V and 5 bases from J, the gap between germline ends came to 11 bases. Germline V gene sequence: CDR1 LGHNA, CDR2 YSLEER. The CDR3 length is 15 residues. Written as DNA, the CDR3 is TGCGCCAGCAGCCAAGATATGGGCAGCCATCAGCCCCAGCATTTT. The encoded protein is CASSQDMGSHQPQHF.

This chain joins TRBV18 and TRBJ2-2; D is undetermined. Germline loops: CDR1 KGHSH, CDR2 LQKENI. Between the trimmed V and J ends, which lost 10 bases and 1 base, there was a span of 10 bases. The length of the CDR3 is 13 residues. CDR3 sequence reads: CATDKGNTGELFF. In DNA, the CDR3 is TGTGCCACCGATAAGGGGAACACCGGGGAGCTGTTTTTT. The entire variable domain, with the rest obtained from reference TRBV18 and TRBJ2-2, is as follows: NAGVMQNPRHLVRRRGQEARLRCSPMKGHSHVYWYRQLPEEGLKFMVYLQKENIIDESGMPKERFSAEFPKEGPSILRIQQVVRGDSAAYFCATDKGNTGELFFGEGSRLTVL.

V and J are TRBV5-1 and TRBJ2-4, with 7 bases fitting TRBD1. Looked up from germline, CDR1 is SGHRS and CDR2 is YFSETQ. V trimming: 7 bases; J trimming: 8 bases; junction bases outside the gene matches: 6. The CDR3 is 12 residues long. This CDR3 is CASRADRDIQYF. In DNA, the CDR3 is TGCGCCAGCCGGGCCGACAGGGACATTCAGTACTTC. Full variable domain (outside the CDR3, taken from reference TRBV5-1 and TRBJ2-4): KAGVTQTPRYLIKTRGQQVTLSCSPISGHRSVSWYQQTPGQGLQFLFEYFSETQRNKGNFPGRFSGRQFSNSRSEMNVSTLELGDSALYLCASRADRDIQYFGAGTRLSVL.

This sequence joins TRBV4-1 and TRBJ1-6; the D gene is possibly TRBD1 (5 bases). Trimming shortened V by 0 bases and J by 7 bases, and 10 bases separated the two germline ends. Germline loops: CDR1 MGHRA, CDR2 YSYEKL. The CDR3 length is 15 residues. The CDR3 coding sequence is TGCGCCAGCAGCCAAGAGCCCGGGGGGAATTCACCCCTCCACTTT. Its translation is CASSQEPGGNSPLHF.

The rearrangement uses TRBV7-2 and TRBJ2-1; D may be TRBD2 (6 bases). The CDR3 totals 15 residues. With 1 base removed from V and 7 bases from J, the gap between germline ends came to 14 bases. Germline values: CDR1 SGHTA, CDR2 FQGNSA. CDR3 sequence (DNA): TGTGCCAGCAGCTTAGTCCCACTAGGAGGGAATGAGCAGTTCTTC. Translation gives CASSLVPLGGNEQFF.

The V and J genes are TRBV9 and TRBJ2-3, with 11 bases aligning to TRBD2. V lost 0 bases to trimming and J lost 0 bases; unmatched junction nucleotides: 6. Germline V gene sequence: CDR1 SGDLS, CDR2 YYNGEE. This CDR3 has 18 amino acids. The CDR3 nucleotides read TGTGCCAGCAGCGTAGGGCTAGCGGGGGGCTCTAGCACAGATACGCAGTATTTT. Translated: CASSVGLAGGSSTDTQYF.

The chain links TRBV10-3 to TRBJ2-1; D is possibly TRBD1 or TRBD2 (5 bases each). This CDR3 region has 14 residues. The germline V gene has CDR1 ENHRY and CDR2 SYGVKD. Trimming took off 7 bases at V and 5 bases at J, with 15 bases between the two ends. This chain's CDR3 is CAIMESRGDNEQFF. CDR3 DNA: TGTGCCATCATGGAGTCGAGGGGTGACAATGAGCAGTTCTTC.

The rearrangement links TRBV19 to TRBJ1-5; D is perhaps TRBD1 (5 bases). The CDR3 consists of 14 residues. CDR1 and CDR2 (germline): LNHDA, SQIVND (reference sequence). Trimming shortened V by 6 bases and J by 4 bases, and 13 bases separated the two germline ends. The CDR3 reads CASSPGWGNQPQHF. The DNA for the CDR3 is TGTGCCAGTAGCCCCGGATGGGGGAATCAGCCCCAGCATTTT.

The V call is TRBV2, the J call TRBJ2-3; D possibly uses TRBD1 or TRBD2 (5 bases each). CDR3 length: 16 residues. With 4 bases removed from V and 4 bases from J, the gap between germline ends came to 18 bases. Germline values: CDR1 SNHLY, CDR2 FYNNEI. The CDR3 here is CASSALGTRRADTQYF. CDR3 in DNA: TGTGCCAGCAGTGCTCTAGGGACCCGACGTGCAGATACGCAGTATTTT.

The J gene is TRBJ2-3, the V gene TRBV25-1; TRBD2 matches at 8 bases. The CDR3 is 13 residues long. Germline trimming cut 6 bases from V and 5 bases from J; bases unmatched to any gene: 4. Germline V CDR1 and CDR2: MGHDK, SYGVNS. In DNA, the CDR3 is TGTGCCAGCAGCCCCAGCGGGAGAGATACGCAGTATTTT. Residues: CASSPSGRDTQYF.

This clone appeared once. The chain combines TRBV2 with TRBJ2-1; TRBD1 or TRBD2 may be the D gene (6 bases each). Trimming removed 6 bases from V and 7 bases from J, with 19 bases in between. The germline gives CDR1 SNHLY, CDR2 FYNNEI. The CDR3 consists of 15 residues. The CDR3 sequence: CASRPQWTGANEQFF. The CDR3 DNA reads TGTGCCAGCAGACCGCAATGGACGGGGGCGAATGAGCAGTTCTTC.

The chain couples TRBV27 to TRBJ2-1, with a possible D match to TRBD2 (5 bases). Germline CDR1 and CDR2: MNHEY and SMNVEV (reference sequence). Trimming stripped 6 bases from V and 7 bases from J, with 13 bases between. CDR3 length: 13 amino acids. In DNA, the CDR3 is TGTGCCAGCAGACAGAAGAGGGTGAATGAGCAGTTCTTC. This encodes CASRQKRVNEQFF.

The chain couples TRBV7-2 to TRBJ2-7, with D tentatively TRBD1 or TRBD2 (5 bases each). Trimming removed 3 bases at V and 5 bases at J, with 14 bases between. The CDR3 is 14 residues long. Germline V CDR1 and CDR2: SGHTA, FQGNSA. The CDR3 region is CASSFRDGPHEQYF. CDR3 sequence (DNA): TGTGCCAGCAGCTTCCGGGACGGACCCCACGAGCAGTACTTC.

The chain has TRBV10-2 and TRBJ2-3, with TRBD2 matching 7 bases. V lost 5 bases to trimming and J lost 2 bases; unmatched junction nucleotides: 4. The CDR3 is 14 amino acids. Germline assignment: CDR1 WSHSY and CDR2 SAAADI. CDR3 in amino acids: CASSKLAVTDTQYF. DNA for the CDR3: TGCGCCAGCAGTAAGCTAGCGGTCACAGATACGCAGTATTTT.

The chain couples TRBV28 to TRBJ1-2, with D tentatively TRBD1 (5 bases). The CDR3 has 15 amino acids. Germline V gene sequence: CDR1 MDHEN, CDR2 SYDVKM. V lost 1 base and J lost 3, with 12 bases in between. This chain's CDR3 is CASSLYPGSHYGYTF. The CDR3 bases are TGTGCCAGCAGTTTATACCCAGGGAGTCACTATGGCTACACCTTC.

The chain links TRBV6-5 to TRBJ1-1, with unresolved D. This CDR3 has 12 residues. Trimming removed 2 bases from V and 8 bases from J, with 9 bases in between. Germline values: CDR1 MNHEY, CDR2 SVGAGI. The CDR3 coding sequence is TGTGCCAGCAGTTACCCGGTCGGGGAAGCTTTCTTT. This codes for CASSYPVGEAFF.

This chain links TRBV14 with TRBJ2-3; D is perhaps TRBD2 (6 bases). The germline CDR1 and CDR2 sequences are SGHDN and FVKESK. Between the trimmed V and J ends, which lost 6 bases and 5 bases, there was a span of 18 bases. This CDR3 region has 15 residues. CDR3 nucleotides: TGTGCCAGCAGTCGAGCGGGCCTCAAAAAAGATACGCAGTATTTT. Translation: CASSRAGLKKDTQYF.

This clone was recorded a few times. For the CDR3, the DNA is TGTGCCAGCAGCCCCGAGGGGGCGACCTATGGCTACACCTTC. Amino acids: CASSPEGATYGYTF. The chain joins TRBV6-4 to TRBJ1-2; 7 bases are a match to TRBD1. The ends lost 6 bases at V and 4 bases at J; junction bases unmatched: 8. The CDR3 extends over 14 amino acids. Germline loops: CDR1 MRHNA, CDR2 SNTAGT.

The rearrangement uses TRBV28 and TRBJ2-5; 8 bases are a match to TRBD2. CDR1 MDHEN and CDR2 SYDVKM come from the germline V gene. The V segment lost 7 bases and the J segment 2 bases; nucleotides outside the gene matches: 9. The length of the CDR3 is 15 residues. The CDR3 DNA reads TGTGCCAGCAATAAGGTAGCGGGAAGACAAGAGACCCAGTACTTC. Its translation is CASNKVAGRQETQYF.